Each of the 22 T cell receptor beta chains below was sequenced from the same sample in a study of blood T cell repertoires in COVID-19. Clones were sequenced by immunoSEQ multiplex PCR, and TCRdb holds only the in-frame ones, with some missing. The sample lists 400,000 to 450,000 clones; about 91% were seen once. The sample taken for sequencing was peripheral blood. These receptors all stem from a woman between 45 and 60 years old with COVID-19, enrolled during active disease.

The V gene is TRBV6-4, the J gene TRBJ2-3, with unresolved D. Trimming cost V 0 bases and J 7 bases, with 11 bases left between them. Germline V CDR1 and CDR2: MRHNA, SNTAGT. The CDR3 length is 14 residues. The CDR3 reads CASSDSMRSNTQYF. Written as DNA, the CDR3 is TGTGCCAGCAGTGACTCTATGAGATCCAATACGCAGTATTTT.

Remarks on this clone: This specimen includes other DNA sequences encoding the same CDR3. The chain couples TRBV5-1 to TRBJ1-3, with 10 nucleotides matching TRBD1. Germline CDR1 reads SGHRS; CDR2 reads YFSETQ. The CDR3 consists of 16 residues. Trimming cost V 0 bases and J 2 bases; bases outside gene matches: 2. The CDR3: CASSLDGTGAGNTIYF. The CDR3 DNA follows: TGCGCCAGCAGCTTGGATGGGACAGGGGCTGGAAACACCATATATTTT.

This chain links TRBV12-3 or TRBV12-4 with TRBJ1-2; 8 bases fit TRBD1. The CDR3 is 13 residues long. J gave up 2 bases and V 4 bases, and 0 bases lay outside the gene matches. The CDR3 sequence is CASSWDRNYGYTF. CDR3 DNA sequence: TGTGCCAGCAGTTGGGACAGGAACTATGGCTACACCTTC.

The rearrangement uses TRBV5-1 and TRBJ2-2, with TRBD2 matching 10 bases. This CDR3 has 19 amino acids. Per germline, CDR1 SGHRS and CDR2 YFSETQ. With 4 bases clipped from V and 3 bases from J, the junction kept 15 bases outside the gene matches. As DNA, the CDR3 is TGCGCCAGCAGCCCCACCCTCGGACTAGCGGCGACTCACACCGGGGAGCTGTTTTTT. Translation gives CASSPTLGLAATHTGELFF.

The chain couples TRBV5-1 to TRBJ1-6; D remains ambiguous. The V gene lost 9 bases and the J gene lost 5 bases, with 18 bases spanning the gap. Looked up from germline, CDR1 is SGHRS and CDR2 is YFSETQ. The CDR3 runs 15 residues. CDR3 nucleotide sequence: TGCGCCACTTCGATTGACCGGGGTGATAATTCACCCCTCCACTTT. As protein: CATSIDRGDNSPLHF.

V is TRBV27 and J is TRBJ2-7, with 8 nucleotides matching TRBD1. J was trimmed by 2 bases and V by 3 bases; bases with no gene match: 3. The CDR3 covers 14 residues. CDR1 and CDR2 (germline): MNHEY, SMNVEV (reference sequence). CDR3 region: CASSFRTGTYEQYF. The DNA of the CDR3 is TGTGCCAGCAGTTTTAGGACAGGGACCTACGAGCAGTACTTC.

The chain joins TRBV7-9 to TRBJ1-2, with D perhaps matching TRBD1 (6 bases). Germline-derived CDR1 and CDR2 are SEHNR and FQNEAQ (reference sequence). Between the trimmed V and J ends, which lost 2 bases and 5 bases, there was a span of 18 bases. The CDR3 runs to 16 residues. CDR3 sequence: CASSLPGQPEWYGYTF. Here the CDR3 DNA reads TGTGCCAGCAGCTTACCCGGACAGCCCGAGTGGTATGGCTACACCTTC.

V is TRBV4-2 and J is TRBJ2-2; 14 bases are shared with TRBD2. V shed 6 bases, J shed 4 bases, and the junction held 10 bases outside the gene matches. Germline CDR1 reads LGHNA; CDR2 reads YNFKEQ. This CDR3 contains 18 residues. CDR3 DNA: TGTGCCAGCAGGAAAATTGGGACTAGCGGGGGTTTCACCGGGGAGCTGTTTTTT. Residues: CASRKIGTSGGFTGELFF.

The chain has TRBV5-4 and TRBJ1-2; D unclear. Germline V gene sequence: CDR1 SGHNT, CDR2 YYREEE (reference sequence). V lost 0 bases, J lost 2 bases, and 8 bases lay in between. This CDR3 contains 14 residues. This CDR3 reads CASSLELNNYGYTF. The CDR3 DNA reads as TGTGCCAGCAGCTTGGAGCTGAACAACTATGGCTACACCTTC.

V and J are TRBV10-3 and TRBJ1-1; D ambiguous. Germline V gives CDR1 ENHRY, CDR2 SYGVKD. This CDR3 has 14 amino acids. The V and J ends lost 8 bases and 0 bases respectively, with 13 bases between them. The CDR3 nucleotides read TGTGCCATCGCGGCGGCAGACTTGAACACTGAAGCTTTCTTT. It yields the protein CAIAAADLNTEAFF.

This clone was detected once. The chain uses TRBV15 and TRBJ2-1; unclear D gene. CDR3 length equals 15 residues. The germline gives CDR1 LNHNV, CDR2 YYDKDF (reference sequence). The V end lost 0 bases, the J end lost 1 base, and 7 bases lay between the germline ends. CDR3 nucleotides: TGTGCCACCAGCAGAGATCTAACTTCCTACAATGAGCAGTTCTTC. Translated, it gives CATSRDLTSYNEQFF.

The V call is TRBV7-9, the J call TRBJ2-3; TRBD2 matches at 13 bases. Germline assignment: CDR1 SEHNR and CDR2 FQNEAQ (reference sequence). V dropped 4 bases and J dropped 4; count of bases not matched to a gene: 5. The length of the CDR3 is 16 residues. CDR3 sequence (DNA): TGTGCCAGCAGCTGGGTACTAGCGGGGGGGTCAGATACGCAGTATTTT. Translation: CASSWVLAGGSDTQYF.

This clone was found a few times. The gene calls are TRBV23-1 and TRBJ2-7, with 10 nucleotides matching TRBD1. TRBV23-1 is noted as an ORF with a role that remains uncertain. V gave up 4 bases and J gave up 5 bases; unmatched junction bases: 14. The CDR3 is made up of 17 amino acids. The CDR3 DNA reads TGCGCCAGCAGTCTCAATCCTCTCGGGACAGGGGTTCACGAGCAGTACTTC. It codes for CASSLNPLGTGVHEQYF.

The rearrangement links TRBV7-2 to TRBJ1-6; D call uncertain. The CDR3 has 15 amino acids. The germline CDR1 and CDR2 sequences are SGHTA and FQGNSA. V was pared by 8 bases and J by 10 bases, with 21 bases between. Written as DNA, the CDR3 is TGTGCCAGCCGAGACCATTTGGCGGTTGGGTCACCCCTCCACTTT. This gives the protein CASRDHLAVGSPLHF.

This chain uses TRBV2 with TRBJ1-4; 12 nucleotides agree with TRBD1. Germline V gene lookup returns CDR1 SNHLY and CDR2 FYNNEI. The CDR3 length is 14 residues. J lost 8 bases, V lost 8 bases, and 6 bases had no gene match. CDR3 sequence reads: CASGAGTGGEKLFF. DNA for the CDR3: TGTGCCAGCGGGGCCGGGACAGGGGGCGAAAAACTGTTTTTT.

The genes are TRBV7-8 and TRBJ1-5; TRBD1 matches at 8 bases. Losses at the gene ends were 6 bases for V and 5 bases for J; bases not matched to a gene: 12. The germline CDR1 and CDR2 sequences are SGHVS and FQNEAQ. The CDR3 length is 16 residues. The DNA for the CDR3 is TGTGCCAGCAGGCTAAGCGAAGGGACAGGTCATCAGCCCCAGCATTTT. This gives the protein CASRLSEGTGHQPQHF.

V usage is TRBV3-1 (or the pseudogene TRBV3-2) and J usage is TRBJ2-1; tentative D call: TRBD2 (5 bases). CDR3 size: 15 residues. V lost 3 bases to trimming and J lost 9 bases, with 18 bases between them. Germline CDR1 is LGHDT and CDR2 is YNNKEL (reference sequence). CDR3 nucleotides: TGTGCCAGCAGCCAGCGGACTGCTCCGGTGTCTGAGCAGTTCTTC. This gives the protein CASSQRTAPVSEQFF.

The rearrangement joins TRBV5-6 to TRBJ2-3, with a weak D call TRBD1 (6 bases). V was cut by 2 bases and J by 2 bases, with 15 bases left in between. The CDR3 length is 16 residues. Germline lookup yields CDR1 SGHDT and CDR2 YYEEEE. Here the CDR3 reads CASSFPNRAYTDTQYF. The CDR3 coding sequence is TGTGCCAGCAGCTTTCCGAACAGGGCCTACACAGATACGCAGTATTTT.

The chain employs TRBV25-1 and TRBJ1-2, with 7 positions matching TRBD1. Germline V lookup: CDR1 MGHDK, CDR2 SYGVNS. CDR3 size: 14 residues. The junction had 6 bases not matched to a gene; V was cut back by 3 bases and J by 5 bases. The DNA for the CDR3 is TGTGCCAGCAGTGAGGACAAGGGGGCGTATGGCTACACCTTC. Translating it yields CASSEDKGAYGYTF.

This chain connects TRBV2 to TRBJ2-1, with unresolved D. Germline V lookup: CDR1 SNHLY, CDR2 FYNNEI. V gave up 4 bases and J gave up 2 bases, with 12 bases separating them. The CDR3 sequence is 15 residues long. CDR3 protein: CASSVLQAPYNEQFF. CDR3 coding DNA: TGTGCCAGCAGTGTTCTCCAGGCCCCCTACAATGAGCAGTTCTTC.

The chain uses TRBV6-5 and TRBJ2-3; TRBD2 matches 11 bases. V lost 6 bases and J lost 6; bases outside the gene matches: 5. The CDR3 has 14 amino acids. The germline CDR1 and CDR2 sequences are MNHEY and SVGAGI. The CDR3 loop is CASRTSGDWDTQYF. The DNA for the CDR3 is TGTGCCAGCAGGACTAGCGGGGATTGGGATACGCAGTATTTT.

This chain joins TRBV5-1 and TRBJ2-2; D gene ambiguous. Deletions cut 1 base from V and 6 bases from J, with 13 bases between. The length of the CDR3 is 15 residues. Germline loops: CDR1 SGHRS, CDR2 YFSETQ. The CDR3 nucleotides read TGCGCCAGCAGCTTGATGGAAACCGAGGCCGGGGAGCTGTTTTTT. The encoded protein is CASSLMETEAGELFF.